These 8 T cell receptor beta chains were all obtained from the same sample, sequenced in a study of OX40 agonist ivuxolimab in advanced cancers. The repertoire was sequenced with immunoSEQ multiplex PCR; TCRdb's copy has only in-frame clones and lacks some. The sample has roughly 57,000 clones; around 83% are singletons. This sample comprised CD4+ or CD8+ T cells sorted from blood, obtained in a trial of the OX40 agonist ivuxolimab. These receptors came from an adult with an advanced solid tumor such as melanoma, head and neck, liver or kidney cancer.

The rearrangement uses TRBV27 and TRBJ1-2, with TRBD1 identical over 7 bases. The CDR3 spans 15 residues. Germline loops: CDR1 MNHEY, CDR2 SMNVEV (reference sequence). J lost 8 bases, V lost 5 bases, and 14 bases had no gene match. The CDR3 coding sequence is TGTGCCAGCAGTACCGGGACAGTGTTTTTTAGAGGCTACACCTTC. Translating gives CASSTGTVFFRGYTF.

The genes are TRBV10-1 and TRBJ1-4, with D unclear. The CDR3 runs 13 residues. Trimming cost V 8 bases and J 3 bases, with 10 bases left between them. CDR1 WNHNN and CDR2 SYGVQD come from the germline V gene (reference sequence). In DNA form, the CDR3 reads TGCGCCAGCTCCCCGGGGTCTAATGAAAAACTGTTTTTT. It codes for CASSPGSNEKLFF.

This clone was recorded once. The rearrangement uses TRBV7-9 and TRBJ2-5, with a possible D match to TRBD1 (5 bases). The CDR3 extends over 12 amino acids. Germline CDR1 is SEHNR and CDR2 is FQNEAQ (reference sequence). V lost 4 bases and J lost 5, with 8 bases in between. The CDR3 protein is CASSSTVETQYF. CDR3 nucleotide sequence: TGTGCCAGCAGCTCGACAGTGGAGACCCAGTACTTC.

The chain uses TRBV5-1 and TRBJ2-1; D gene unclear. Germline CDR1 and CDR2: SGHRS and YFSETQ. The V end was cut by 0 bases, the J end by 5 bases, with 6 bases between. This CDR3 comprises 13 residues. DNA of the CDR3: TGCGCCAGCAGCTTGGAACCCCACAATGAGCAGTTCTTC. It translates to CASSLEPHNEQFF.

V usage is TRBV7-2 and J usage is TRBJ2-1; tentative D call: TRBD1 (5 bases). Germline values: CDR1 SGHTA, CDR2 FQGNSA. The CDR3 length is 13 residues. The V end was cut by 6 bases, the J end by 2 bases, with 8 bases between. The CDR3 reads CASSLQAYNEQFF. CDR3 in DNA: TGTGCCAGCAGTTTACAGGCCTACAATGAGCAGTTCTTC.

This clone was observed a single time. The V and J genes are TRBV11-3 and TRBJ1-1, with D possibly TRBD1 on 6 matching bases. This CDR3 is 13 amino acids long. The germline V gene encodes CDR1 SGHNT and CDR2 YENEEA. The ends were cut back, 5 bases at V and 4 bases at J, with 11 bases in the middle. The DNA of the CDR3 is TGTGCCAGCAGCCCGAGGGGGGGCACTGAAGCTTTCTTT. Residues: CASSPRGGTEAFF. Combining the CDR3 with reference TRBV11-3 and TRBJ1-1 gives the whole variable domain EAGVVQSPRYKIIEKKQPVAFWCNPISGHNTLYWYLQNLGQGPELLIRYENEEAVDDSQLPKDRFSAERLKGVDSTLKIQPAELGDSAVYLCASSPRGGTEAFFGQGTRLTVV.

This clone was found once. This chain uses TRBV7-3 with TRBJ2-1, with 7 bases aligning to TRBD1. The ends lost 0 bases at V and 3 bases at J; junction bases unmatched: 11. Germline CDR1 and CDR2: SGHTA and FQGTGA. CDR3 length equals 18 residues. CDR3 amino acids: CASSLTGTEIKGYNEQFF. The CDR3 DNA sequence: TGTGCCAGCAGCTTAACGGGGACAGAAATTAAGGGCTACAATGAGCAGTTCTTC.

This chain joins TRBV19 and TRBJ1-3, with 7 bases matching TRBD1. With V trimmed by 4 bases and J by 0 bases, 9 bases remained unmatched. The CDR3 loop spans 17 amino acids. Germline-derived CDR1 and CDR2 are LNHDA and SQIVND (reference sequence). CDR3 sequence (DNA): TGTGCCAGTAGTACTTACAGGGGCGAGAGCTCTGGAAACACCATATATTTT. It is translated as CASSTYRGESSGNTIYF.